These T cell receptor beta chains were read from a single sample in a study of shared clonotypes between healthy human individuals. Generated by immunoSEQ multiplex PCR, the TCRdb table keeps only in-frame clones and is missing some. The sample has roughly 2,000,000 clones; 80% to 95% are singletons. Sequenced sample: naive CD8+ T cells from PBMCs. The receptor set was obtained from a man between 18 and 29 years old in good health. Some clones in this sample may be carry-over from other donors' samples. CDR3s include the opening cysteine and the closing phenylalanine or tryptophan. A D gene is named only where the DNA matches it firmly. Expanded clones get a size class; other rows say once, few or many, or leave the size out.

cdr3_aa: CASSLAEGPYYGYTF; cdr3_nt: TGTGCCAGCAGTTTAGCCGAGGGGCCCTACTATGGCTACACCTTC; d_call: -; clone_size: -; v_call: TRBV27; j_call: TRBJ1-2
cdr3_aa: CASSLARTPYNEQFF; cdr3_nt: TGCGCCAGCAGCCTGGCGAGGACCCCCTACAATGAGCAGTTCTTC; d_call: -; clone_size: -; v_call: TRBV5-1; j_call: TRBJ2-1
cdr3_aa: CASSLKAGVGPDTQYF; cdr3_nt: TGTGCCAGCAGCTTAAAGGCGGGAGTGGGACCAGATACGCAGTATTTT; d_call: TRBD2; clone_size: -; v_call: TRBV13; j_call: TRBJ2-3
cdr3_aa: CASSAPPLGGIYNEQFF; cdr3_nt: TGCGCCAGCAGCGCTCCCCCACTGGGCGGAATTTACAATGAGCAGTTCTTC; d_call: -; clone_size: -; v_call: TRBV10-2; j_call: TRBJ2-1
cdr3_aa: CASSLSQTLNTEAFF; cdr3_nt: TGTGCCAGCAGCTTATCCCAAACCCTGAACACTGAAGCTTTCTTT; d_call: -; clone_size: -; v_call: TRBV7-6; j_call: TRBJ1-1
cdr3_aa: CASSPEGLAVGVETQYF; cdr3_nt: TGCGCCAGCAGCCCCGAGGGACTAGCGGTTGGGGTAGAGACCCAGTACTTC; d_call: TRBD2; clone_size: once; v_call: TRBV4-1; j_call: TRBJ2-5
cdr3_aa: CASSGKREGRAETQYF; cdr3_nt: TGTGCCAGCAGTGGCAAGCGGGAGGGCCGGGCAGAGACCCAGTACTTC; d_call: TRBD2; clone_size: -; v_call: TRBV27; j_call: TRBJ2-5
cdr3_aa: CASSDGRGDEGYGYTF; cdr3_nt: TGCGCCAGCAGTGATGGCAGGGGGGACGAAGGCTATGGCTACACCTTC; d_call: TRBD1; clone_size: -; v_call: TRBV10-2; j_call: TRBJ1-2
cdr3_aa: CASSLGHSYEQYF; cdr3_nt: TGTGCCAGCAGTTTGGGCCACTCCTACGAGCAGTACTTC; d_call: -; clone_size: -; v_call: TRBV28; j_call: TRBJ2-7
cdr3_aa: CASSVGQEGQNEKLFF; cdr3_nt: TGTGCCAGCAGCGTAGGACAGGAAGGGCAAAATGAAAAACTGTTTTTT; d_call: -; clone_size: -; v_call: TRBV9; j_call: TRBJ1-4
cdr3_aa: CASSWEPSYEQYF; cdr3_nt: TGTGCCAGCAGTTGGGAACCATCCTACGAGCAGTACTTC; d_call: -; clone_size: -; v_call: TRBV27; j_call: TRBJ2-7
cdr3_aa: CASSPRRTPGELFF; cdr3_nt: TGTGCCAGCAGTCCCCGACGTACCCCCGGGGAGCTGTTTTTT; d_call: -; clone_size: -; v_call: TRBV28; j_call: TRBJ2-2
cdr3_aa: CASSLRGRTEWHF; cdr3_nt: TGTGCCAGCAGTTTAAGAGGCAGGACTGAATGGCATTTT; d_call: -; clone_size: -; v_call: TRBV28; j_call: TRBJ1-5
cdr3_aa: CASSPGTGGRTEAFF; cdr3_nt: TGTGCCAGCAGTCCCGGGACAGGGGGCCGCACTGAAGCTTTCTTT; d_call: TRBD1; clone_size: -; v_call: TRBV28; j_call: TRBJ1-1
cdr3_aa: CASSLSLGESHYGYTF; cdr3_nt: TGTGCCAGCAGTTTATCGTTGGGGGAGTCCCACTATGGCTACACCTTC; d_call: -; clone_size: -; v_call: TRBV27; j_call: TRBJ1-2
cdr3_aa: CASSMTSGALVEQYF; cdr3_nt: TGTGCCAGCAGCATGACTAGCGGGGCCCTGGTCGAGCAGTACTTC; d_call: TRBD2; clone_size: -; v_call: TRBV5-4; j_call: TRBJ2-7
cdr3_aa: CASSGTGADTQYF; cdr3_nt: TGTGCCAGCAGCGGCACGGGGGCCGATACGCAGTATTTT; d_call: -; clone_size: once; v_call: TRBV7-3; j_call: TRBJ2-3